Described below is a single TCR beta chain sequence and its context. CDR1 MDHEN and CDR2 SYDVKM come from the germline V gene. There are 17 residues in the CDR3. Losses at the gene ends were 7 bases for V and 2 bases for J; bases not matched to a gene: 11. Produced via immunoSEQ multiplex PCR; TCRdb's table is partial and in-frame only. Among around 120,000 clones listed, 85% to 90% were seen once. The data were obtained in a study of control samples from healthy donors and cancer patients. Specimen: blood. The TCR comes from an older woman in good health. The V gene is TRBV28, the J gene TRBJ1-5, with 10 bases identical to TRBD1. The CDR3 region is CASTLQDRGLGNQPQHF. The CDR3, as DNA: TGTGCCAGCACCCTACAAGACAGGGGGCTGGGCAATCAGCCCCAGCATTTT. The full variable domain, its missing parts supplied by reference TRBV28 and TRBJ1-5, is DVKVTQSSRYLVKRTGEKVFLECVQDMDHENMFWYRQDPGLGLRLIYFSYDVKMKEKGDIPEGYSVSREKKERFSLILESASTNQTSMYLCASTLQDRGLGNQPQHFGDGTRLSIL.